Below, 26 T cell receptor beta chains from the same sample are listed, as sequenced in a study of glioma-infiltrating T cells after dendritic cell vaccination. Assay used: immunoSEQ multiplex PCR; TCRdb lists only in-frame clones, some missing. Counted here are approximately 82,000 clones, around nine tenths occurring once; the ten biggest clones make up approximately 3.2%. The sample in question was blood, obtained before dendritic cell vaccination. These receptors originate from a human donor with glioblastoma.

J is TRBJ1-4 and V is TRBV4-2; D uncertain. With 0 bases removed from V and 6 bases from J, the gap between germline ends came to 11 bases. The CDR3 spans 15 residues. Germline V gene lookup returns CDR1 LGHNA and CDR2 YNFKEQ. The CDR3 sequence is CASSQDGREDEKLFF. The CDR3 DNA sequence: TGTGCCAGCAGCCAAGATGGCCGGGAGGATGAAAAACTGTTTTTT.

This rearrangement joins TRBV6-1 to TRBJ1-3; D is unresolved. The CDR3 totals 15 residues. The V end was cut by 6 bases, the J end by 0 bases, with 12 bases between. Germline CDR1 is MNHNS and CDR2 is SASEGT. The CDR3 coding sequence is TGTGCCAGCAGCCAGACACACCTCTCTGGAAACACCATATATTTT. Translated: CASSQTHLSGNTIYF.

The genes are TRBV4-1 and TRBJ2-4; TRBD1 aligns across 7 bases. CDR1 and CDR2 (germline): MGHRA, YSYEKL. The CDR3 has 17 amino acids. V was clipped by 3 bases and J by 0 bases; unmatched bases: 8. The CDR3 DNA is TGCGCCAGCAGCCATGGACAGGCTTACGTAGCCAAAAACATTCAGTACTTC. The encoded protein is CASSHGQAYVAKNIQYF.

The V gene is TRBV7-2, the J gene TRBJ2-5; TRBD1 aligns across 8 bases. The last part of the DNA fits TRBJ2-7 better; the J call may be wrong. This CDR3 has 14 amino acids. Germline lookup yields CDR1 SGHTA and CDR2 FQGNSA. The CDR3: CASGSGQGMNEQYF. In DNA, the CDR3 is TGTGCCAGCGGTTCCGGACAGGGTATGAACGAGCAGTACTTC.

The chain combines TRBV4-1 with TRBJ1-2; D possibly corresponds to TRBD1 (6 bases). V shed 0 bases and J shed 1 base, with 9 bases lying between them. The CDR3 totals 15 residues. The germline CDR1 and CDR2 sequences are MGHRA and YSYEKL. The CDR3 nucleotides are TGCGCCAGCAGCCAAGACAGGGGTTTTAACTATGGCTACACCTTC. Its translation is CASSQDRGFNYGYTF.

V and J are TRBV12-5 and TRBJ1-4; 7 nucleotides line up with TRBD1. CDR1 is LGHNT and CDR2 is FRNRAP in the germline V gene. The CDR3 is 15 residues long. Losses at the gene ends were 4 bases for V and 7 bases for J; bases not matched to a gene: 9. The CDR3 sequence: CASGWGRQGSEKLFF. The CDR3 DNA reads TGTGCTAGTGGTTGGGGAAGACAGGGAAGTGAAAAACTGTTTTTT.

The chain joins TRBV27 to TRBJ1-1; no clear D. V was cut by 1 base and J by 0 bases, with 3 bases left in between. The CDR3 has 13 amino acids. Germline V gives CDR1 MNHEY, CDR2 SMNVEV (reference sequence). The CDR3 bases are TGTGCCAGCAGTTTATTCATGAACACTGAAGCTTTCTTT. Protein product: CASSLFMNTEAFF.

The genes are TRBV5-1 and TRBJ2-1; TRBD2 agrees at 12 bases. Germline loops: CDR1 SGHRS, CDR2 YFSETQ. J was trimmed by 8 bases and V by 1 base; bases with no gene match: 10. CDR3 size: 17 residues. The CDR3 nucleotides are TGCGCCAGCAGCTTGTTGATGACTAGCGGGAGTAGTCATGAGCAGTTCTTC. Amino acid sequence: CASSLLMTSGSSHEQFF.

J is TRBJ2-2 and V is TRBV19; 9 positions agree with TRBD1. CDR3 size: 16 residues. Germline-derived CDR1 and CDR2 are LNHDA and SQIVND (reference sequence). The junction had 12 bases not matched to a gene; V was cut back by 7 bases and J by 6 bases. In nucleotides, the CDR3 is TGTGCCAGTATTACACCGGGACAGGGAGGGGCCGGGGAGCTGTTTTTT. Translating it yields CASITPGQGGAGELFF.

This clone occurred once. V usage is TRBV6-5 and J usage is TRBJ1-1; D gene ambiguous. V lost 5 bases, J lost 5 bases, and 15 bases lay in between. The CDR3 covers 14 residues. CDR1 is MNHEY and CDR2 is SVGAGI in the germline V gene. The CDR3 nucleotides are TGTGCCAGCAGTCCCCACAGAGGGTATACTGAAGCTTTCTTT. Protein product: CASSPHRGYTEAFF.

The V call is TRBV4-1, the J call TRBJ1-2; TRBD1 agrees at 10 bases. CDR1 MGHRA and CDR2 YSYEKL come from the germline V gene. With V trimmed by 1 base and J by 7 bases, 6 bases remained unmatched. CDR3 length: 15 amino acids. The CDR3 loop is CASSQAGGTGVGYTF. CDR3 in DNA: TGCGCCAGCAGCCAAGCCGGGGGGACAGGGGTTGGCTACACCTTC.

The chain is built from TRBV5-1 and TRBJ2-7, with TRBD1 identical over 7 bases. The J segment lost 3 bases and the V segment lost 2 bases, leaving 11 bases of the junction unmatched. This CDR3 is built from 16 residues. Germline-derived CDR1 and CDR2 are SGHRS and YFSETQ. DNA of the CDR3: TGCGCCAGCAGCTTTCTCCCGGCAGGGGGATGCTACGAGCAGTACTTC. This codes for CASSFLPAGGCYEQYF.

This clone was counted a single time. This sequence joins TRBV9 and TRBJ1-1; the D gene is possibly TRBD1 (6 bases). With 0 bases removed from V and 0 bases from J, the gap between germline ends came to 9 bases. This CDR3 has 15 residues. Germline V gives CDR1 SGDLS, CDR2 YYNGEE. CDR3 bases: TGTGCCAGCAGCGTAGATAACAGGGTGAACACTGAAGCTTTCTTT. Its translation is CASSVDNRVNTEAFF. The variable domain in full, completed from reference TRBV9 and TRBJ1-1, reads DSGVTQTPKHLITATGQRVTLRCSPRSGDLSVYWYQQSLDQGLQFLIQYYNGEERAKGNILERFSAQQFPDLHSELNLSSLELGDSALYFCASSVDNRVNTEAFFGQGTRLTVV.

CDR3 sequence: CAISESTGGLTDTQYF. As DNA, the CDR3 is TGTGCCATCAGTGAGTCAACGGGGGGGCTGACAGATACGCAGTATTTT. This chain joins TRBV10-3 and TRBJ2-3; 8 bases fit TRBD2. The CDR3 is 16 amino acids. Germline values: CDR1 ENHRY, CDR2 SYGVKD. The V and J ends lost 0 bases and 3 bases, in that order; junction bases with no gene match: 5.

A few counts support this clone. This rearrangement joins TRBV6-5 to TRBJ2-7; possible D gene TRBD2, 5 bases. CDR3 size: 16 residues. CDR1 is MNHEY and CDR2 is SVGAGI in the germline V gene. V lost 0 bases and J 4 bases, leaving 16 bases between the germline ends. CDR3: CASSYSFLAFDYEQYF. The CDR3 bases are TGTGCCAGCAGTTACTCGTTCTTAGCGTTTGATTACGAGCAGTACTTC.

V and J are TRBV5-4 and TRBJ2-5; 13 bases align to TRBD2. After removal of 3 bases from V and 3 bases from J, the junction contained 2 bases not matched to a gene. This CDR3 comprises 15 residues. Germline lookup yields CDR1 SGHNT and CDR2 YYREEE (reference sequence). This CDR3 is CASSSGLAGKETQYF. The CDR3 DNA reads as TGTGCCAGCAGCTCGGGACTAGCGGGAAAAGAGACCCAGTACTTC.

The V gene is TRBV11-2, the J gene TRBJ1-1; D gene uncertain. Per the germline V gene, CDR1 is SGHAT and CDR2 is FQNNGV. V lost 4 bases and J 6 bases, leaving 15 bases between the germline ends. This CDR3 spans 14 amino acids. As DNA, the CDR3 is TGTGCCAGCAGCTCTTCAGGATACGGTGCTGAAGCTTTCTTT. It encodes CASSSSGYGAEAFF. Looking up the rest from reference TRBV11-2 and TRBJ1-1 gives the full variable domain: EAGVAQSPRYKIIEKRQSVAFWCNPISGHATLYWYQQILGQGPKLLIQFQNNGVVDDSQLPKDRFSAERLKGVDSTLKIQPAKLEDSAVYLCASSSSGYGAEAFFGQGTRLTVV.

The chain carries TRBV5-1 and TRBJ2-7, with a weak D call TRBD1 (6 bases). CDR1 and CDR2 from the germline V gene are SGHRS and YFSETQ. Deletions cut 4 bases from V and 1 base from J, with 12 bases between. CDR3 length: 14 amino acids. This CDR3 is CASSPGGTSYEQYF. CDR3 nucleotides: TGCGCCAGCAGCCCTGGTGGGACATCCTACGAGCAGTACTTC.

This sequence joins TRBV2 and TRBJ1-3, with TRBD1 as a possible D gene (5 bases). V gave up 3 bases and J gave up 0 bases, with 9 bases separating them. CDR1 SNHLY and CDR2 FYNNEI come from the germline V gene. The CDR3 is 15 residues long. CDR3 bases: TGTGCCAGCAGTGATCAGGGTGGCTCTGGAAACACCATATATTTT. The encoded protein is CASSDQGGSGNTIYF.

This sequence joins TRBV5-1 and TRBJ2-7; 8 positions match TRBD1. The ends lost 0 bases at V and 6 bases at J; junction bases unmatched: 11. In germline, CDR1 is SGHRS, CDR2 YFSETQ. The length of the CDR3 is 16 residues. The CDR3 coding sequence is TGCGCCAGCAGCTTGGGCTCAGGGGGCGCATTATTCGAGCAGTACTTC. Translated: CASSLGSGGALFEQYF.

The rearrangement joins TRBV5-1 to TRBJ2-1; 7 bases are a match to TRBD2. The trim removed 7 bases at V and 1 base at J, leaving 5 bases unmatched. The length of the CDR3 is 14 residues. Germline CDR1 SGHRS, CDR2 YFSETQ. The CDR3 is CASRGDLSYNEQFF. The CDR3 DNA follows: TGCGCCAGCCGGGGGGATTTATCCTACAATGAGCAGTTCTTC.

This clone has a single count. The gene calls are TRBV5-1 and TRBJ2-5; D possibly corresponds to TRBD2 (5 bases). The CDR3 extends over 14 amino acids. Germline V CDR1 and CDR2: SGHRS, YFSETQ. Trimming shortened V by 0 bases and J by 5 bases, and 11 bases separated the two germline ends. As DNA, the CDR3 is TGCGCCAGCAGCTTGGCGGTTGGGAGTGAGACCCAGTACTTC. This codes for CASSLAVGSETQYF.

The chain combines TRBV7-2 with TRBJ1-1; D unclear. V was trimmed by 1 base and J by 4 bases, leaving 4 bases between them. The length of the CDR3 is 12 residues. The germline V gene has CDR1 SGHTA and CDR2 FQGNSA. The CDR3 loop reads CASSLGVTEAFF. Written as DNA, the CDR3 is TGTGCCAGCAGCTTAGGCGTCACTGAAGCTTTCTTT.

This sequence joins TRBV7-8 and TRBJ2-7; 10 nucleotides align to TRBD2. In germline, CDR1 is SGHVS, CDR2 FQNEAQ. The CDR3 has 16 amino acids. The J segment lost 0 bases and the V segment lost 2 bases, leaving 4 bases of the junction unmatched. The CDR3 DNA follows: TGTGCCAGCAGCTTACCCTCTAGCGGGGGCTCCTACGAGCAGTACTTC. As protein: CASSLPSSGGSYEQYF.

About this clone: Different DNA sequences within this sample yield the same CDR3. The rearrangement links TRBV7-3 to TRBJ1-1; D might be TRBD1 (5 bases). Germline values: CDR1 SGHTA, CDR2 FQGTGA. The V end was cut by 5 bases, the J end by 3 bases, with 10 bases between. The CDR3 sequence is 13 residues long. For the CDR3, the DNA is TGTGCCAGCAGCCTGACAGATGACACTGAAGCTTTCTTT. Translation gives CASSLTDDTEAFF.

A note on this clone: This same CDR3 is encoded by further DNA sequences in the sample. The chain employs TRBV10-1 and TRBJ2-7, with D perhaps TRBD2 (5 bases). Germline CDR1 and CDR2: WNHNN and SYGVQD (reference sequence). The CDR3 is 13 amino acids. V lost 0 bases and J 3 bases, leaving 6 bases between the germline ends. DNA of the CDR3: TGCGCCAGCAGTGAGTCCGGAGGCTACGAGCAGTACTTC. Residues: CASSESGGYEQYF.